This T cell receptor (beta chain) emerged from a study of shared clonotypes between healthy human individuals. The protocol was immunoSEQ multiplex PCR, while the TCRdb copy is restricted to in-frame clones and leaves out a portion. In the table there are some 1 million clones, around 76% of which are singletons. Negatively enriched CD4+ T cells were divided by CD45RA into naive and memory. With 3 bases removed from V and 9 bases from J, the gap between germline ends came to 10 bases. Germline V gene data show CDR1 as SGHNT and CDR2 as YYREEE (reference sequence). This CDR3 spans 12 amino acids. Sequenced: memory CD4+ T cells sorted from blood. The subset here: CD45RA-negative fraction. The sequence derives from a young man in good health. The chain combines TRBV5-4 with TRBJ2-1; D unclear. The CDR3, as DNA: TGTGCCAGCAGCTCTAGAACCCCTGAGCAGTTCTTC. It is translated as CASSSRTPEQFF.